Listed below are T cell receptor beta chains from one sample, sequenced in a study of blood T cell repertoires in COVID-19. Repertoires were generated with immunoSEQ multiplex PCR, while TCRdb's copy carries only in-frame clones and drops some. The sample yields tens of thousands of clones, 65% to 90% seen once. The material sequenced was peripheral blood. The receptor set was obtained from a human donor in a cohort sampled during active COVID-19. The CDR3 runs from the conserved cysteine through the conserved F or W. D genes are given only for firm matches. Size tells how often a clone was seen (once, few, many) or the class of an expanded clone, and some rows leave it out.

TRBJ1-6 | TRBV28 | . | few | CASSGGLWGYDNSPLHF | TGTGCCAGCAGTGGGGGACTATGGGGCTATGATAATTCACCCCTCCACTTT
TRBJ2-1 | TRBV28 | TRBD2 | . | CASSLTSGTYNEQFF | TGTGCCAGCAGTTTAACTAGCGGGACATACAATGAGCAGTTCTTC
TRBJ2-1 | TRBV24-1 | . | few | CATSALSGEQFF | TGTGCCACCAGTGCCCTATCGGGGGAGCAGTTCTTC
TRBJ2-7 | TRBV28 | TRBD2 | . | CASELAGPRLEQYF | TGTGCCAGTGAACTAGCGGGGCCCCGTTTGGAGCAGTACTTC
TRBJ2-4 | TRBV5-1 | . | . | CASSLTFQNIQYF | TGCGCCAGCAGCTTGACATTCCAAAACATTCAGTACTTC
TRBJ1-1 | TRBV14 | TRBD1 | . | CASSQFPGQASNTEAFF | TGTGCCAGCAGCCAATTCCCGGGACAGGCTTCGAACACTGAAGCTTTCTTT
TRBJ2-3 | TRBV5-8 | TRBD2 | once | CASSPRGGPSDTQYF | TGTGCCAGCAGCCCTCGGGGGGGGCCCTCAGATACGCAGTATTTT
TRBJ2-1 | TRBV15 | TRBD1 | . | CATSGNRGPLFPSSYNEQFF | TGTGCCACCAGCGGTAACAGGGGACCCCTATTCCCGAGCTCCTACAATGAGCAGTTCTTC
TRBJ1-1 | TRBV19 | TRBD1 | . | CASSILPATGLNTEAFF | TGTGCCAGTAGTATTCTCCCCGCGACAGGGCTGAACACTGAAGCTTTCTTT
TRBJ1-1 | TRBV6-6 | TRBD1 | . | CASSGTGPTEAFF | TGTGCCAGCAGTGGGACAGGGCCCACTGAAGCTTTCTTT
TRBJ2-5 | TRBV15 | TRBD2 | . | CATSSRGGGETQYF | TGTGCCACCAGCTCTCGGGGGGGCGGGGAGACCCAGTACTTC
TRBJ2-3 | TRBV7-6 | . | . | CASSLNGYPTDTQYF | TGTGCCAGCAGCTTGAACGGTTATCCCACAGATACGCAGTATTTT
TRBJ1-6 | TRBV7-2 | . | once | CASSLDRSPLHF | TGTGCCAGCAGCTTAGATCGGTCACCCCTCCACTTT
TRBJ1-5 | TRBV19 | . | . | CASSISVGAGFQPQHF | TGTGCCAGTAGTATTTCAGTAGGGGCTGGGTTTCAGCCCCAGCATTTT
TRBJ2-1 | TRBV20-1 | . | . | CSARYNEQFF | TGCAGTGCGCGATACAATGAGCAGTTCTTC
TRBJ2-7 | TRBV7-7 | TRBD1 | large | CASSSTGLDEQYF | TGTGCTAGCAGCTCGACAGGGTTGGACGAGCAGTACTTC
TRBJ2-1 | TRBV7-9 | TRBD2 | . | CASSPRTSGSSEQFF | TGTGCCAGCAGCCCACGGACTAGCGGGAGTTCTGAGCAGTTCTTC
TRBJ2-1 | TRBV5-1 | TRBD2 | . | CASSLGLAGANYNEQFF | TGCGCCAGCAGCTTGGGGCTAGCGGGAGCTAACTACAATGAGCAGTTCTTC
TRBJ1-2 | TRBV25-1 | TRBD1 | . | CASSDTGADYGYTF | TGTGCCAGCAGTGACACAGGGGCGGACTATGGCTACACCTTC
TRBJ2-3 | TRBV28 | . | . | CASSSPAGTQYF | TGTGCCAGCAGTTCGCCTGCGGGAACGCAGTATTTT
TRBJ2-2 | TRBV30 | TRBD2 | . | CAGVFRTSRVGELFF | TGTGCCGGGGTTTTTAGGACTAGCAGGGTAGGGGAGCTGTTTTTT
TRBJ1-6 | TRBV5-4 | . | . | CASSNARGDSPLHF | TGTGCCAGCAGCAACGCCAGGGGCGACTCACCCCTCCACTTT
TRBJ1-6 | TRBV28 | . | . | CASSYGTTSPLHF | TGTGCCAGCAGTTACGGTACTACTTCACCCCTCCACTTT
TRBJ1-1 | TRBV4-2 | . | . | CASSLRVRGTEAFF | TGTGCCAGCAGCCTTCGGGTTAGGGGCACTGAAGCTTTCTTT
TRBJ1-1 | TRBV19 | . | . | CASSVQGYTEAFF | TGTGCCAGTAGTGTACAGGGATACACTGAAGCTTTCTTT
TRBJ1-1 | TRBV5-4 | TRBD1 | few | CASSLDRDFMNTEAFF | TGTGCCAGCAGTCTCGACAGGGACTTCATGAACACTGAAGCTTTCTTT
TRBJ2-1 | TRBV7-2 | . | . | CASSGPQLSNEQFF | TGTGCCAGCAGCGGCCCACAACTATCCAATGAGCAGTTCTTC
TRBJ1-2 | TRBV2 | TRBD1 | few | CASSGGTAGNYGYTF | TGTGCCAGCAGTGGGGGGACAGCCGGTAACTATGGCTACACCTTC
TRBJ2-1 | TRBV28 | TRBD1 | . | CASSRTGYEQFF | TGTGCCAGCAGCCGGACAGGGTATGAGCAGTTCTTC
TRBJ2-1 | TRBV24-1 | TRBD2 | . | CATSWGGRRTSNEQFF | TGTGCCACCAGTTGGGGCGGGAGGAGAACGTCCAATGAGCAGTTCTTC